This T cell receptor beta chain was sequenced in a study of blood T cell repertoires in COVID-19. Study-wide context: COVID-19 samples from acute and convalescent phases originated in the United States, Italy and Spain. T cells, B-cell-depleted T cells, or PBMCs provided the cDNA or gDNA that served as material.

Germline V gives CDR1 SGHVS, CDR2 FNYEAQ. This CDR3 has 15 amino acids. J gave up 7 bases and V 2 bases, and 7 bases lay outside the gene matches. In the authors' methods: Estimation of nucleated cell counts was performed using reference gene primer amplification. Assay: immunoSEQ multiplex PCR; the TCRdb copy retains only in-frame clones and omits some. Clone size and V and J calls were adopted from that table, with D and trimming inferred from the DNA. The table has roughly 150,000 clones, 75% to 90% seen once. Sequenced: peripheral blood. The chain couples TRBV7-6 to TRBJ2-1; 8 nucleotides align to TRBD2. The clonotype originates from a woman aged 40 to 50 with acute or convalescent COVID-19. CDR3 nucleotide sequence: TGTGCCAGCAGCTTACTCGGGGGGGCCGGAAATGAGCAGTTCTTC. It translates to CASSLLGGAGNEQFF.